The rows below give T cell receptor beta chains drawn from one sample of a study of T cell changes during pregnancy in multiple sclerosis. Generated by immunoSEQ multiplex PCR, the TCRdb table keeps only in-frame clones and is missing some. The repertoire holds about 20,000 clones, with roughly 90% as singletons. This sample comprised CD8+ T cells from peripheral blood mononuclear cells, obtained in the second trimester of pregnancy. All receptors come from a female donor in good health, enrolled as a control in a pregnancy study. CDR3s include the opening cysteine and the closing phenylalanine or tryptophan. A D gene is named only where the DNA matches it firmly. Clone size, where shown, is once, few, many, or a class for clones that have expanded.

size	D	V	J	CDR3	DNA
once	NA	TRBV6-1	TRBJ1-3	CASSEAQDSGNTIYF	TGTGCCAGCAGTGAAGCACAGGACTCTGGAAACACCATATATTTT
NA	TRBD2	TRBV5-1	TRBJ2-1	CASSPWASGGANEQFF	TGCGCCAGCAGCCCCTGGGCTAGCGGGGGGGCCAATGAGCAGTTCTTC
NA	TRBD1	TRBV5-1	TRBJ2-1	CASSTRTGTYNEQFF	TGCGCCAGCAGCACCCGGACAGGAACCTACAATGAGCAGTTCTTC
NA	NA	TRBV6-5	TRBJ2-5	CASSYSHRVLKETQYF	TGTGCCAGCAGTTACTCTCACAGGGTCTTAAAAGAGACCCAGTACTTC
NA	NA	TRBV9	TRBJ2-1	CASSVGVAVSNEQFF	TGTGCCAGCAGCGTAGGAGTAGCGGTGTCCAATGAGCAGTTCTTC
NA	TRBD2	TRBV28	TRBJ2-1	CASSLPPGLAEGRSYNEQFF	TGTGCCAGCAGTCTACCCCCGGGACTAGCGGAAGGGCGGTCCTACAATGAGCAGTTCTTC
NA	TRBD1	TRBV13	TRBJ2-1	CASSTKGALPYNEQFF	TGTGCCAGCAGTACCAAGGGGGCCCTCCCATACAATGAGCAGTTCTTC
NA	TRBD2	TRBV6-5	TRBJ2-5	CASSYSWGGQETQYF	TGTGCCAGCAGTTACAGCTGGGGGGGACAAGAGACCCAGTACTTC
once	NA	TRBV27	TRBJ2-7	CASSLPQGQEQYF	TGTGCCAGCAGTTTACCTCAGGGGCAAGAGCAGTACTTC
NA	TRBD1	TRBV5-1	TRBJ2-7	CASSLDTGGIYEQYF	TGCGCCAGCAGCTTGGATACAGGGGGCATCTACGAGCAGTACTTC
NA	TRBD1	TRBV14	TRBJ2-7	CASSHRTGRDEQYF	TGTGCCAGCAGCCACCGGACAGGGCGGGACGAGCAGTACTTC
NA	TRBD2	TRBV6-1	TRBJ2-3	CASSGGLEADTQYF	TGTGCCAGCAGTGGGGGACTAGAGGCAGATACGCAGTATTTT
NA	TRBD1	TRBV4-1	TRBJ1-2	CASSQVRTGANYGYTF	TGCGCCAGCAGCCAAGTCAGGACAGGGGCCAACTATGGCTACACCTTC
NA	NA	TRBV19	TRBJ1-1	CASSADMNTEAFF	TGTGCCAGTAGTGCCGACATGAACACTGAAGCTTTCTTT
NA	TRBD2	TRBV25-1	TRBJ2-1	CASSPGSSSGRNEQFF	TGTGCCAGCAGTCCGGGGTCGTCTAGCGGGAGGAATGAGCAGTTCTTC
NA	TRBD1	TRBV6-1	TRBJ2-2	CASDIQGPDTGELFF	TGTGCCAGCGATATACAGGGGCCCGACACCGGGGAGCTGTTTTTT
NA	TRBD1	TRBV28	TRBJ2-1	CASSPDRGVHEQFF	TGTGCCAGCAGCCCGGACAGGGGTGTCCATGAGCAGTTCTTC
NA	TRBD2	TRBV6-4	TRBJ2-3	CASSDSSGGADTQYF	TGTGCCAGCAGTGACTCTAGCGGGGGGGCAGATACGCAGTATTTT
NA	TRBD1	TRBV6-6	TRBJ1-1	CAAAGTLTGTTEAFF	TGTGCCGCCGCGGGCACATTGACAGGGACCACTGAAGCTTTCTTT
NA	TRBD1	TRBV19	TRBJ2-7	CASSGPRQGASYEQYF	TGTGCCAGTAGCGGACCACGACAGGGGGCATCCTACGAGCAGTACTTC
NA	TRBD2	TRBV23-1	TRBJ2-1	CASSHSPRLAGVINEQFF	TGCGCCAGCAGTCACTCACCCCGACTAGCGGGAGTAATCAATGAGCAGTTCTTC
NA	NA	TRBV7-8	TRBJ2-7	CASSTRTYEQYF	TGTGCCAGCAGCACAAGAACCTACGAGCAGTACTTC
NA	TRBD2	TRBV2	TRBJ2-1	CASSEVERGAVF	TGTGCCAGCAGTGAAGTCGAGCGGGGGGCGGTCTTC
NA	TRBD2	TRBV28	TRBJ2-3	CASMSTSGTAWGTDTQYF	TGTGCCAGCATGAGTACTAGCGGGACCGCCTGGGGCACAGATACGCAGTATTTT
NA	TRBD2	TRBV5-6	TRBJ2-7	CASSTLAPSYEQYF	TGTGCCAGCAGCACACTAGCGCCGTCCTACGAGCAGTACTTC
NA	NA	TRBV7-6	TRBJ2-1	CASSLGATRAHEQFF	TGTGCCAGCAGCTTAGGAGCCACTAGAGCCCATGAGCAGTTCTTC